Below are 22 T cell receptor beta chains sequenced from a single sample in a study of OX40 agonist ivuxolimab in advanced cancers. The method behind the library was the immunoSEQ multiplex PCR assay. This is the immuneACCESS table as TCRdb keeps it, with only in-frame sequences that have V and J called. A part of the clones is gone; compared with another copy, unresolved V genes explain less than half, and the rest is unexplained. Recorded for this sample are around 34,000 clones; over 80% of them occurred a single time. The ten largest clones add up to less than 25% of the sample. The sample consisted of CD4+ or CD8+ T cells sorted from blood, taken in a trial of the OX40 agonist ivuxolimab. The origin of the receptors is an adult with an advanced solid tumor such as melanoma, head and neck, liver or kidney cancer.

This clone was detected only once. This chain joins TRBV25-1 and TRBJ1-2; 7 bases line up with TRBD1. The trim removed 2 bases at V and 6 bases at J, leaving 9 bases unmatched. Germline CDR1 and CDR2: MGHDK and SYGVNS. The length of the CDR3 is 15 residues. In DNA form, the CDR3 reads TGTGCCAGCAGTGAAAGAACAGGGGAGGGGAATGGCTACACCTTC. Amino acids: CASSERTGEGNGYTF.

This clone was observed a handful of times. The chain couples TRBV9 to TRBJ2-1; D remains unclear. This CDR3 region has 13 residues. V lost 4 bases and J 2 bases, leaving 7 bases between the germline ends. Germline V gene sequence: CDR1 SGDLS, CDR2 YYNGEE. The CDR3 bases are TGTGCCAGCAGCCTCGATACCTACAATGAGCAGTTCTTC. Its protein is CASSLDTYNEQFF.

This rearrangement joins TRBV4-1 to TRBJ1-6, with D unclear. The germline V and J ends were trimmed by 1 base and 14 bases, with 15 bases remaining between them. The CDR3 is 14 amino acids. CDR1 and CDR2 (germline): MGHRA, YSYEKL. CDR3 sequence reads: CASSQGPELTALHF. In nucleotides, the CDR3 is TGCGCCAGCAGCCAAGGACCTGAACTCACGGCCCTCCACTTT.

There are a few counts of this clone. The chain combines TRBV6-4 with TRBJ2-1; 11 bases are shared with TRBD1. Germline assignment: CDR1 MRHNA and CDR2 SNTAGT. J was trimmed by 5 bases and V by 6 bases; bases with no gene match: 6. The CDR3 is made up of 15 amino acids. The CDR3 region is CASSTGTGGHNEQFF. CDR3 DNA sequence: TGTGCCAGCAGCACCGGGACAGGGGGTCACAATGAGCAGTTCTTC.

This clone was found once. V usage is TRBV6-1 and J usage is TRBJ1-1, with D possibly TRBD1 on 6 matching bases. The ends were cut back, 3 bases at V and 3 bases at J, with 14 bases in the middle. Germline CDR1 reads MNHNS; CDR2 reads SASEGT. This CDR3 is built from 15 residues. The DNA for the CDR3 is TGTGCCAGCAGTGATCCCGAGGACAGATACACTGAAGCTTTCTTT. Protein sequence: CASSDPEDRYTEAFF.

The V and J genes are TRBV27 and TRBJ2-7; a weak D match, TRBD2 (6 bases). Per the germline V gene, CDR1 is MNHEY and CDR2 is SMNVEV (reference sequence). The CDR3 covers 14 residues. V was clipped by 6 bases and J by 4 bases, with 16 bases between them. For the CDR3, the DNA is TGTGCCAGCAGCTCCCCCGGGACTCCGTACGAGCAGTACTTC. Translated, it gives CASSSPGTPYEQYF.

The rearrangement joins TRBV14 to TRBJ2-3, with D possibly matching TRBD1 (6 bases). The V gene lost 3 bases and the J gene lost 4 bases, with 17 bases spanning the gap. The germline CDR1 and CDR2 sequences are SGHDN and FVKESK. The CDR3 runs 16 residues. CDR3 in amino acids: CASSQIGGVSADTQYF. In nucleotides, the CDR3 is TGTGCCAGCAGCCAGATAGGGGGAGTATCGGCAGATACGCAGTATTTT. The whole variable domain, remainder taken from reference TRBV14 and TRBJ2-3, is EAGVTQFPSHSVIEKGQTVTLRCDPISGHDNLYWYRRVMGKEIKFLLHFVKESKQDESGMPNNRFLAERTGGTYSTLKVQPAELEDSGVYFCASSQIGGVSADTQYFGPGTRLTVL.

The J gene is TRBJ2-1, the V gene TRBV19; unclear D gene. Germline V gives CDR1 LNHDA, CDR2 SQIVND (reference sequence). The V end lost 5 bases, the J end lost 2 bases, and 4 bases lay between the germline ends. The CDR3 covers 12 residues. The DNA of the CDR3 is TGTGCCAGTAGTCTAGCCTACAATGAGCAGTTCTTC. This encodes CASSLAYNEQFF.

This chain links TRBV28 with TRBJ2-7, with 9 bases that match TRBD1. J was trimmed by 3 bases and V by 5 bases; bases with no gene match: 8. From germline, CDR1 is MDHEN and CDR2 SYDVKM. The CDR3 has 15 amino acids. The CDR3, as DNA: TGTGCCAGCAGTCCGCGACAGGGGGTGAGCTACGAGCAGTACTTC. This translates into CASSPRQGVSYEQYF.

The chain recombines TRBV5-8 with TRBJ1-5; the D gene is possibly TRBD1 (5 bases). The CDR3 has 13 amino acids. The V end was cut by 3 bases, the J end by 6 bases, with 10 bases between. CDR1 SGHTS and CDR2 YDEGEE come from the germline V gene. As DNA, the CDR3 is TGTGCCAGCAGCTCTCGCCAGGGTCAGCCCCAGCATTTT. Amino acid sequence: CASSSRQGQPQHF.

The genes are TRBV15 and TRBJ2-5; weak D call: TRBD2 (6 bases). Trimming took 1 base from V and 1 from J, leaving 16 bases between them. The CDR3 is 17 residues long. In germline, CDR1 is LNHNV, CDR2 YYDKDF (reference sequence). Here the CDR3 DNA reads TGTGCCACCAGCAGAGTGGAGGGTCGGGGTTTCCAAGAGACCCAGTACTTC. Its protein product is CATSRVEGRGFQETQYF.

The chain carries TRBV7-9 and TRBJ2-2; TRBD2 is a possible D gene (6 bases). Between the trimmed V and J ends, which lost 4 bases and 5 bases, there was a span of 23 bases. In germline, CDR1 is SEHNR, CDR2 FQNEAQ (reference sequence). The CDR3 runs to 18 residues. The CDR3 bases are TGTGCCAGCAGCTCAGGACTACAACAACAAAAGGAGACCGGGGAGCTGTTTTTT. It yields the protein CASSSGLQQQKETGELFF.

This clone was counted once. V and J are TRBV11-2 and TRBJ2-5; D gene ambiguous. This CDR3 spans 14 amino acids. Between the trimmed V and J ends, which lost 2 bases and 1 base, there was a span of 8 bases. CDR1 SGHAT and CDR2 FQNNGV come from the germline V gene. CDR3 coding DNA: TGTGCCAGCAGCTTACTAGGGTCCCAAGAGACCCAGTACTTC. The encoded protein is CASSLLGSQETQYF.

The chain has TRBV7-3 and TRBJ2-3; TRBD2 is a possible D gene (5 bases). Germline CDR1 and CDR2: SGHTA and FQGTGA. V was cut by 2 bases and J by 6 bases, with 15 bases left in between. The CDR3 has 15 amino acids. CDR3 amino acids: CASSLVSGSTDTQYF. The CDR3, as DNA: TGTGCCAGCAGCTTAGTCAGCGGATCTACGGATACGCAGTATTTT.

V gene TRBV5-6 combines with J gene TRBJ1-1, with 8 bases that match TRBD1. The CDR3 runs 15 residues. Germline V gives CDR1 SGHDT, CDR2 YYEEEE. Trimming cost V 6 bases and J 4 bases; bases outside gene matches: 11. CDR3 nucleotide sequence: TGTGCCAGCACCTACCGGACAGGGATGGGCACTGAAGCTTTCTTT. It yields the protein CASTYRTGMGTEAFF.

The J gene is TRBJ2-5, the V gene TRBV10-3; D not certain. Germline CDR1 reads ENHRY; CDR2 reads SYGVKD. V was pared by 4 bases and J by 2 bases, with 20 bases between. The CDR3 runs to 17 residues. CDR3 loop: CAISGILGRSYQETQYF. In DNA, the CDR3 is TGTGCCATCAGTGGAATTTTAGGCAGGAGCTATCAAGAGACCCAGTACTTC.

The V call is TRBV30, the J call TRBJ1-2; 8 bases line up with TRBD1. In germline, CDR1 is GTSNPN, CDR2 SVGIG (reference sequence). After removal of 2 bases from V and 8 bases from J, the junction contained 16 bases not matched to a gene. There are 16 residues in the CDR3. Written as DNA, the CDR3 is TGTGCCTGGAGTTCGGGGACAGGAGCCCTTAAGGGGGGCTACACCTTC. Amino acids: CAWSSGTGALKGGYTF. Looking up the rest from reference TRBV30 and TRBJ1-2 gives the full variable domain: SQTIHQWPATLVQPVGSPLSLECTVEGTSNPNLYWYRQAAGRGLQLLFYSVGIGQISSEVPQNLSASRPQDRQFILSSKKLLLSDSGFYLCAWSSGTGALKGGYTFGSGTRLTVV.

This chain links TRBV6-5 with TRBJ2-7; TRBD2 aligns across 7 bases. The ends lost 5 bases at V and 7 bases at J; junction bases unmatched: 2. CDR3 length: 11 amino acids. Germline loops: CDR1 MNHEY, CDR2 SVGAGI. CDR3 coding DNA: TGTGCCAGCAGTATAGCGGGTGAGCAGTACTTC. Amino acid sequence: CASSIAGEQYF.

The chain couples TRBV27 to TRBJ2-2, with D perhaps TRBD1 (6 bases). From germline, CDR1 is MNHEY and CDR2 SMNVEV (reference sequence). The CDR3 consists of 17 residues. The germline V and J ends were trimmed by 1 base and 0 bases, with 12 bases remaining between them. CDR3 in DNA: TGTGCCAGCAGTTTATGGCAGACAGGCGCGAACACCGGGGAGCTGTTTTTT. It encodes CASSLWQTGANTGELFF.

This clone was recorded once. This sequence joins TRBV10-3 and TRBJ2-5, with D perhaps TRBD2 (5 bases). The CDR3 is 15 residues long. Germline V CDR1 and CDR2: ENHRY, SYGVKD. V lost 1 base, J lost 5 bases, and 14 bases lay in between. The chain's CDR3 is CAISEFGGSDETQYF. In DNA form, the CDR3 reads TGTGCCATCAGTGAGTTTGGAGGTTCGGATGAGACCCAGTACTTC.

The chain recombines TRBV5-8 with TRBJ1-5, with 7 bases aligning to TRBD1. Germline V gene sequence: CDR1 SGHTS, CDR2 YDEGEE. V shed 0 bases, J shed 3 bases, and the junction held 6 bases outside the gene matches. The CDR3 runs to 16 residues. In DNA, the CDR3 is TGTGCCAGCAGCTTGGCCCAGGGACAGCTCAATCAGCCCCAGCATTTT. This sequence encodes CASSLAQGQLNQPQHF.

The chain joins TRBV27 to TRBJ1-3; 7 bases align to TRBD1. V lost 6 bases and J lost 1; bases outside the gene matches: 3. This CDR3 is 14 amino acids long. CDR1 is MNHEY and CDR2 is SMNVEV in the germline V gene (reference sequence). Here the CDR3 DNA reads TGTGCCAGCAGCTCAGGGGGTTCTGGAAACACCATATATTTT. This gives the protein CASSSGGSGNTIYF.